This is a list of T cell receptor beta chains from one sample in a study of cytomegalovirus exposure and HLA in healthy donors. The repertoire was sequenced with immunoSEQ multiplex PCR; TCRdb's copy has only in-frame clones and lacks some. The sample shows nearly 110,000 clones, roughly 82% of them seen only once. Sequenced input: PBMCs. The receptors shown here come from a male donor in good health and CMV-seronegative. The CDR3 runs from the conserved cysteine through the conserved F or W. Fields, in order: J gene, D gene, clone size, V gene, CDR3 DNA, CDR3 protein. A D gene is named only where the DNA matches it firmly. Rows may omit the clone size; those that give it use once, few, many or a size class.

>TRBJ2-3|TRBD2|few|TRBV5-4
TGTGCCAGCAGTCCGGGACTAGCGACAGATACGCAGTATTTT
CASSPGLATDTQYF
>TRBJ2-3|TRBD1|.|TRBV6-5
TGTGCCAGCAGTAGGGGGACAGGAGACACAGATACGCAGTATTTT
CASSRGTGDTDTQYF
>TRBJ1-2|.|few|TRBV6-1
TGTGCCAGCAGTGAAGCTAGGAACACAGCTTATGGCTACACCTTC
CASSEARNTAYGYTF
>TRBJ2-2|TRBD1|.|TRBV5-6
TGTGCCAGCAGCTTGGCCGGGACAGCCGAACCGGAGGAGCTGTTTTTT
CASSLAGTAEPEELFF
>TRBJ1-2|TRBD1|few|TRBV4-2
TGTGCCAGCAGCCAGGGGACAGGGGGATATGGCTACACCTTC
CASSQGTGGYGYTF
>TRBJ1-5|.|.|TRBV10-2
TGCGCCAGCAGGGTACATCCTAGCAATCAGCCCCAGCATTTT
CASRVHPSNQPQHF
>TRBJ2-2|.|.|TRBV7-3
TGTGCCAGCAGCTTAATCATTACCGGGGAGCTGTTTTTT
CASSLIITGELFF
>TRBJ1-5|.|.|TRBV30
TGTGCCTGGAGTGACAGTTCGAGGCCCCAGCATTTT
CAWSDSSRPQHF
>TRBJ2-7|TRBD2|few|TRBV7-9
TGTGCCAGCAGCCCGGGACTACTCCCCTACGAGCAGTACTTC
CASSPGLLPYEQYF
>TRBJ1-5|.|.|TRBV27
TGTGCCAGCAGTTTCAGGCAGGGTGGCCAGCCCCAGCATTTT
CASSFRQGGQPQHF
>TRBJ2-7|TRBD2|.|TRBV19
TGTGCCAGTAGAGGCGGGAGGAGCTACGAGCAGTACTTC
CASRGGRSYEQYF
>TRBJ1-2|TRBD1|.|TRBV19
TGTGCCAGTAGTTTCACAGGGGATGGCTACACCTTC
CASSFTGDGYTF
>TRBJ2-5|.|.|TRBV7-9
TGTGCCAGCAGCTTAAGCGGCGGGACCCCCCAAGAGACCCAGTACTTC
CASSLSGGTPQETQYF
>TRBJ1-1|.|few|TRBV18
TGTGCCAGCTCACCACTGCAGGGTGGGGACACTGAAGCTTTCTTT
CASSPLQGGDTEAFF
>TRBJ1-5|.|.|TRBV5-1
TGCGCCAGCAGCTTGGTGGGGGGGTCGGATCAGCCCCAGCATTTT
CASSLVGGSDQPQHF
>TRBJ2-5|.|.|TRBV5-1
TGCGCCAGCAGATTCAGGGTGGGGGAGACCCAGTACTTC
CASRFRVGETQYF
>TRBJ1-2|.|few|TRBV10-3
TGTGCCATCAGCGGGGTATATGGCTACACCTTC
CAISGVYGYTF
>TRBJ2-7|TRBD2|.|TRBV7-2
TGTGCCAGCAGCACGACTAGCGGGAGGGACTATCCTATATCCTACGAGCAGTACTTC
CASSTTSGRDYPISYEQYF
>TRBJ2-7|TRBD1|.|TRBV2
TGTGCCAGCAGTGTTTCGGGACAGGGGTACGAGCAGTACTTC
CASSVSGQGYEQYF
>TRBJ2-1|.|.|TRBV15
TGTGCCACCAGCGGAGAGACAGGCCACCGTACCGATGAGCAGTTCTTC
CATSGETGHRTDEQFF
>TRBJ2-1|.|few|TRBV10-1
TGCGCCAGCTCCCCCCCCGGGACAATTGGCAATGAGCAGTTCTTC
CASSPPGTIGNEQFF
>TRBJ2-2|.|.|TRBV6-1
TGTGCCAGCAGTGGCCCCCACAGTAACACCGGGGAGCTGTTTTTT
CASSGPHSNTGELFF
>TRBJ2-1|.|.|TRBV27
TGTGCCAGCAGTTTATCCCTGAGCTCCTACAATGAGCAGTTCTTC
CASSLSLSSYNEQFF